The 11 T cell receptor beta chains below come from one sample, sequenced in a study of blood T cell repertoires in COVID-19 (dated by TCRdb to about 2020). The library was prepared using the immunoSEQ multiplex PCR assay. The table was pulled from immuneACCESS by TCRdb, which kept in-frame rearrangements only. Such tables lose some clones; where checked, under half of the loss comes from unresolved V genes, and the rest has no known cause. The sample table shows approximately 230,000 clones, and about 85% are seen once. The biggest ten clones account for roughly 3% of the sample. Specimen: peripheral blood. The source of these receptors is a man aged 18 to 35 with active or convalescent COVID-19.

This clone was recorded only once. The V call is TRBV9, the J call TRBJ1-1; possibly TRBD1 for D (5 bases). CDR3 length: 13 amino acids. Germline V lookup: CDR1 SGDLS, CDR2 YYNGEE. V was pared by 3 bases and J by 0 bases, with 6 bases between. Here the CDR3 reads CASSAGMNTEAFF. In DNA, the CDR3 is TGTGCCAGCAGCGCAGGGATGAACACTGAAGCTTTCTTT.

The chain employs TRBV6-6 and TRBJ2-7; perhaps TRBD1 as D (6 bases). The V end lost 2 bases, the J end lost 3 bases, and 11 bases lay between the germline ends. Germline V gene data show CDR1 as MNHNY and CDR2 as SVGAGI (reference sequence). This CDR3 contains 14 residues. Here the CDR3 DNA reads TGTGCCAGCAGTTACCCCACGGACAGCTACGAGCAGTACTTC. Translating it yields CASSYPTDSYEQYF.

The chain has TRBV7-3 and TRBJ1-2; 7 positions agree with TRBD1. The J segment lost 8 bases and the V segment lost 2 bases, leaving 5 bases of the junction unmatched. This CDR3 comprises 13 residues. Germline assignment: CDR1 SGHTA and CDR2 FQGTGA. CDR3 amino acids: CASSLQQGIGYTF. Here the CDR3 DNA reads TGTGCCAGCAGCTTACAACAGGGGATCGGCTACACCTTC.

J is TRBJ2-3 and V is TRBV7-6; a weak D match, TRBD2 (5 bases). This CDR3 has 16 residues. The germline V gene encodes CDR1 SGHVS and CDR2 FNYEAQ. The ends were cut back, 5 bases at V and 0 bases at J, with 15 bases in the middle. CDR3 protein: CASSQTERKSTDTQYF. CDR3 DNA: TGTGCCAGCAGCCAAACCGAGCGGAAAAGCACAGATACGCAGTATTTT.

The chain carries TRBV7-3 and TRBJ1-1; a possible D gene is TRBD1 (5 bases). Trimming left V 4 bases short and J 5 bases short, with 11 bases between. The CDR3 spans 13 residues. CDR1 SGHTA and CDR2 FQGTGA come from the germline V gene. The CDR3 bases are TGTGCCAGCAGCTCTAGTAGGGGAACTGAAGCTTTCTTT. Translated, it gives CASSSSRGTEAFF.

The chain carries TRBV27 and TRBJ1-5, with D perhaps TRBD1 (5 bases). Germline V gene data show CDR1 as MNHEY and CDR2 as SMNVEV (reference sequence). V lost 5 bases and J lost 7, with 18 bases in between. This CDR3 is 15 amino acids long. The CDR3 DNA is TGTGCCAGCAGTCAAACTTTAACGGGGGGACAGCCCCAGCATTTT. This translates into CASSQTLTGGQPQHF.

The chain links TRBV4-3 to TRBJ1-2; the D gene is possibly TRBD1 (6 bases). CDR1 LGHNA and CDR2 YSLEER come from the germline V gene. This CDR3 spans 13 amino acids. Trimming pared 1 base from V and 8 bases from J, leaving 11 bases between. CDR3 amino acids: CASSQVTGQGYTF. DNA for the CDR3: TGCGCCAGCAGCCAAGTCACAGGGCAGGGCTACACCTTC.

The chain recombines TRBV14 with TRBJ1-2, with 7 bases lining up with TRBD1. The V segment lost 4 bases and the J segment 6 bases; nucleotides outside the gene matches: 8. CDR1 SGHDN and CDR2 FVKESK come from the germline V gene. The CDR3 has 14 amino acids. CDR3 sequence reads: CASSPLGQSDGYTF. CDR3 in DNA: TGTGCCAGCAGCCCCCTGGGACAGAGTGATGGCTACACCTTC.

The genes are TRBV4-1 and TRBJ1-3, with D hard to call. The CDR3 covers 16 residues. Trimming took 0 bases from V and 6 from J, leaving 15 bases between them. The germline CDR1 and CDR2 sequences are MGHRA and YSYEKL. In DNA form, the CDR3 reads TGCGCCAGCAGCCAAGAAAGGCGGCGGGAGGAAAACACCATATATTTT. Translating gives CASSQERRREENTIYF.

This clone was observed a single time. The V call is TRBV7-2, the J call TRBJ2-3; the match to TRBD2 covers 8 bases. Germline trimming cut 5 bases from V and 1 base from J; bases unmatched to any gene: 17. Per germline, CDR1 SGHTA and CDR2 FQGNSA. This CDR3 contains 19 residues. CDR3 nucleotide sequence: TGTGCCAGCAGCCAAAACCTGAGGGGACTAGTTTGGGGCACAGATACGCAGTATTTT. The encoded protein is CASSQNLRGLVWGTDTQYF.

This clone is a singleton in its sample. CDR3 DNA: TGTGCCAGCAGCCCCGAGGCCAGAAAGAATTCACCCCTCCACTTT. Residues: CASSPEARKNSPLHF. V usage is TRBV7-2 and J usage is TRBJ1-6; D unclear. V was trimmed by 5 bases and J by 7 bases, leaving 15 bases between them. Germline CDR1 and CDR2: SGHTA and FQGNSA. This CDR3 comprises 15 residues.